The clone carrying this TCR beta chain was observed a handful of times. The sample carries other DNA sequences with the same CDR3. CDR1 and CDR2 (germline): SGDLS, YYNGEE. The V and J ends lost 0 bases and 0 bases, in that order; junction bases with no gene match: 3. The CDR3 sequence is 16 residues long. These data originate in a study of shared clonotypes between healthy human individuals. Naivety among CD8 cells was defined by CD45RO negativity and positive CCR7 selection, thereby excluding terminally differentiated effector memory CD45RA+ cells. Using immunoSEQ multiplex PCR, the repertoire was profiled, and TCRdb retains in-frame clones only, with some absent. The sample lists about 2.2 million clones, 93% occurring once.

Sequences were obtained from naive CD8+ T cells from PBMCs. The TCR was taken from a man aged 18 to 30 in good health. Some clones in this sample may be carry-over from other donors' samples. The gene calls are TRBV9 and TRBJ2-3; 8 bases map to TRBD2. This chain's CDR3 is CASSVVPSGSTDTQYF. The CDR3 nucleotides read TGTGCCAGCAGCGTAGTTCCTAGCGGGAGCACAGATACGCAGTATTTT. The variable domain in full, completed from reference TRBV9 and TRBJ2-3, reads DSGVTQTPKHLITATGQRVTLRCSPRSGDLSVYWYQQSLDQGLQFLIQYYNGEERAKGNILERFSAQQFPDLHSELNLSSLELGDSALYFCASSVVPSGSTDTQYFGPGTRLTVL.